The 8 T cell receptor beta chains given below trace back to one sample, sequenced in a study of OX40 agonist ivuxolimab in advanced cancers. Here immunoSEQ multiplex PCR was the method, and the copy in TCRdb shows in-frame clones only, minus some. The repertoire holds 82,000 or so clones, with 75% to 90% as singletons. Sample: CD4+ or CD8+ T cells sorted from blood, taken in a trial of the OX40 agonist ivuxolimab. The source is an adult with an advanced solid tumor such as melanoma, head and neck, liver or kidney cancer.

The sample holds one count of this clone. The CDR3 region is CASSLEYQGRDGYTF. CDR3 nucleotides: TGTGCCAGCAGCTTGGAGTATCAGGGGAGGGATGGCTACACCTTC. V and J are TRBV7-2 and TRBJ1-2, with D tentatively TRBD1 (6 bases). Looked up from germline, CDR1 is SGHTA and CDR2 is FQGNSA. Between the trimmed V and J ends, which lost 3 bases and 6 bases, there was a span of 17 bases. There are 15 residues in the CDR3.

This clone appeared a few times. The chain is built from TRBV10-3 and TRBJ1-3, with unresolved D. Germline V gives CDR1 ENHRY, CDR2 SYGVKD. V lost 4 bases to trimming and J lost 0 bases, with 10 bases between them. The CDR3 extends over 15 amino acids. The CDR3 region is CAISVGRTSGNTIYF. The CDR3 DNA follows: TGTGCCATCAGTGTAGGCAGGACCTCTGGAAACACCATATATTTT.

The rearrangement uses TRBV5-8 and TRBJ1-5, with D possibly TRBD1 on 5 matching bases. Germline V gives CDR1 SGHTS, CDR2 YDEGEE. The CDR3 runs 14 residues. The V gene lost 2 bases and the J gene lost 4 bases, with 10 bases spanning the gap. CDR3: CASSFRGGNQPQHF. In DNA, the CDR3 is TGTGCCAGCAGCTTTCGGGGCGGGAATCAGCCCCAGCATTTT.

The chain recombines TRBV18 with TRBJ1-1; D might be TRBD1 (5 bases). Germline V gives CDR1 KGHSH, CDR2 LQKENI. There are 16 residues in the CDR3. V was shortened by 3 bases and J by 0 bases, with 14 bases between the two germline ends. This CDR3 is CASSPSRVGMNTEAFF. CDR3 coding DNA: TGTGCCAGCTCACCTTCCAGGGTCGGAATGAACACTGAAGCTTTCTTT.

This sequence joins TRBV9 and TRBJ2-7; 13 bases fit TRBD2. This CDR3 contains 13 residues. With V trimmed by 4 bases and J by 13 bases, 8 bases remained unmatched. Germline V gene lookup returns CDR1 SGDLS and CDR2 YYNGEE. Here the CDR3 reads CASSTTSGGALYF. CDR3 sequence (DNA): TGTGCCAGCAGCACCACTAGCGGGGGGGCTCTATACTTC.

For the CDR3, the DNA is TGTGCCAGCAGCATGACCCGGGGGTCTGGGGCCAACGTCCTGACTTTC. This gives the protein CASSMTRGSGANVLTF. This chain joins TRBV5-4 and TRBJ2-6; D perhaps matches TRBD2 (6 bases). This CDR3 has 16 residues. The germline gives CDR1 SGHNT, CDR2 YYREEE (reference sequence). The V end lost 4 bases, the J end lost 1 base, and 12 bases lay between the germline ends. Complete variable domain (other parts from reference TRBV5-4 and TRBJ2-6): ETGVTQSPTHLIKTRGQQVTLRCSSQSGHNTVSWYQQALGQGPQFIFQYYREEENGRGNFPPRFSGLQFPNYSSELNVNALELDDSALYLCASSMTRGSGANVLTFGAGSRLTVL.

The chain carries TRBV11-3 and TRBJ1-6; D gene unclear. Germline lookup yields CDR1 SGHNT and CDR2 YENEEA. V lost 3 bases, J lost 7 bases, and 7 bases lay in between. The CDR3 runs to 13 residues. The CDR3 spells CASSFGPNSPLHF. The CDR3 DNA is TGTGCCAGCAGCTTCGGGCCAAATTCACCCCTCCACTTT.

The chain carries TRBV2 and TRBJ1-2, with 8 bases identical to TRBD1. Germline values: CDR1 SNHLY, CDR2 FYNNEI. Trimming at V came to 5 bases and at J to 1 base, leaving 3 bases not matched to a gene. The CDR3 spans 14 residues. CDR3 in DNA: TGTGCCAGCAGTTACAGGGGGGATAACTATGGCTACACCTTC. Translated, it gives CASSYRGDNYGYTF.